The rows below give T cell receptor beta chains drawn from one sample of a study of chemoradiotherapy in HPV16-positive cancers. Sequencing was performed with immunoSEQ multiplex PCR; in TCRdb, only in-frame clones are kept and a portion is missing. The table includes fewer than 30,000 clones, 91% detected once. This sample comprised blood, obtained from a patient who underwent chemoradiotherapy. These receptors originate from a human donor with HPV-associated anogenital cancer. CDR3s leave out the opening cysteine and the closing phenylalanine or tryptophan.

V: TRBV7-9
CDR3: ASSSRATNEKLF

V: TRBV7-2
CDR3: ASSRGGYEQY

V: TRBV10-3
CDR3: AIRRQGGEQY

V: TRBV2
CDR3: ASLRGDEQF

V: TRBV18
CDR3: ASSVTGTEANYGYT

V: TRBV4-1
CDR3: ASTLTSGSGNEQY

V: TRBV9
CDR3: ASRNYEGLNTEAF

V: TRBV29-1
CDR3: SVLGAPGTGELF

V: TRBV29-1
CDR3: SVPGQGGYEQY

V: TRBV7-2
CDR3: ASSLASTGNQPQH

V: TRBV27
CDR3: ASSWERGDQPQH

V: TRBV19
CDR3: ASIGQGDQPQH

V: TRBV9
CDR3: ASSVGGGAGAEQF

V: TRBV7-2
CDR3: ASSLAAYGYT

V: TRBV6-5
CDR3: ATWGPPDEKLF

V: TRBV5-1
CDR3: ASSLAGAGYEQY

V: TRBV19
CDR3: ASSERLGTEAF

V: TRBV11-2
CDR3: ASSFPGGLNTGELF

V: TRBV5-1
CDR3: ASSLTANQPQH